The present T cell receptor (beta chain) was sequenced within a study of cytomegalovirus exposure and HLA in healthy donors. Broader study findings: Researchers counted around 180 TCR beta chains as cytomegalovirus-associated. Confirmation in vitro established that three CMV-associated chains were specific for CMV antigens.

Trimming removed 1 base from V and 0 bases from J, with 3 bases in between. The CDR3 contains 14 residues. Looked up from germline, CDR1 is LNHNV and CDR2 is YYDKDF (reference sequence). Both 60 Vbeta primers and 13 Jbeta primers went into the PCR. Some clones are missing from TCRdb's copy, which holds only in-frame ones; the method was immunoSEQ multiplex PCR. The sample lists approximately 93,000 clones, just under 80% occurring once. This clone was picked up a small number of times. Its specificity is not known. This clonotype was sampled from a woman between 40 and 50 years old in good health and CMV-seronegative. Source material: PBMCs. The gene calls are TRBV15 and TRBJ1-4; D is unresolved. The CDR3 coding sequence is TGTGCCACCAGCAGAGGAGCAACTAATGAAAAACTGTTTTTT. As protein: CATSRGATNEKLFF.